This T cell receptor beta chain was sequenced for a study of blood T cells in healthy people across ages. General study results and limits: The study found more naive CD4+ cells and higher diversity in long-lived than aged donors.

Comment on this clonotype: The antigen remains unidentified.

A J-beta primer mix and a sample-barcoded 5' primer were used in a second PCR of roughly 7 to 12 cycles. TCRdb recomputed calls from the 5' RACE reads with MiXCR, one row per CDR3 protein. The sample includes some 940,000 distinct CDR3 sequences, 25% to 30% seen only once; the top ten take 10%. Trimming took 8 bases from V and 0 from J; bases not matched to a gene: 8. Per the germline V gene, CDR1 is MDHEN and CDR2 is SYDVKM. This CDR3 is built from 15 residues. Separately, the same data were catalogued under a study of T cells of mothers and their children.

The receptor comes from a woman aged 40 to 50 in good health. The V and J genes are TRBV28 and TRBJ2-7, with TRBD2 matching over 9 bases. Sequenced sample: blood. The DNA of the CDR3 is TGTGCCAGCCCACCGGGACTAGCCTCCTCCTACGAGCAGTACTTC. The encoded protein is CASPPGLASSYEQYF.